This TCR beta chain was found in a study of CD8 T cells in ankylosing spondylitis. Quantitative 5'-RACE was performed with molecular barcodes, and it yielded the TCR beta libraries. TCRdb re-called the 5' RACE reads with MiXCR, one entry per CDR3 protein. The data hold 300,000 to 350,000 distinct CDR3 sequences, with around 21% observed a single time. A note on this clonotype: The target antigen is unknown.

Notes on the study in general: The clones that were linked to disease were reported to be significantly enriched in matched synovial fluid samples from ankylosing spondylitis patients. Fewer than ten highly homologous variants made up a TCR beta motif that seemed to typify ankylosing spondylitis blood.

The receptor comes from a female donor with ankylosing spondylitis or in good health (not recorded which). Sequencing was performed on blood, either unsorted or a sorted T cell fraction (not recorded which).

CDR3: CASSEAGVSYEQYF. DNA of the CDR3: TGTGCCAGCAGTGAAGCAGGTGTTTCCTACGAGCAGTACTTC. The chain combines TRBV6-1 with TRBJ2-7; D is undetermined. The CDR3 is 14 amino acids. CDR1 MNHNS and CDR2 SASEGT come from the germline V gene. Trimming pared 0 bases from V and 1 base from J, leaving 7 bases between.